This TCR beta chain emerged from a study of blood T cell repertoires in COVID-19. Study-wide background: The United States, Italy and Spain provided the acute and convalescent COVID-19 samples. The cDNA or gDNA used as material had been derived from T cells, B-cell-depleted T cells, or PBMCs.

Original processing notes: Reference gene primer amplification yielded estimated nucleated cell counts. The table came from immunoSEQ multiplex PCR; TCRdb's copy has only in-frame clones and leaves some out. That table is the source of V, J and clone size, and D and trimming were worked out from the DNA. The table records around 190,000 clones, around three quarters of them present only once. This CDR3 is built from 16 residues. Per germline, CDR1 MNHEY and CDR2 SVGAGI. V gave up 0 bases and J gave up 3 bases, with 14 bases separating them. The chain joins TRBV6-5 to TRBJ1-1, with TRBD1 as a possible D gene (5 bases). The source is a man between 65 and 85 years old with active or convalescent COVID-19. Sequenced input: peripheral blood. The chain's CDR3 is CASSYSNSLGDTEAFF. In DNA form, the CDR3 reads TGTGCCAGCAGTTACTCGAACAGCCTAGGGGACACTGAAGCTTTCTTT.